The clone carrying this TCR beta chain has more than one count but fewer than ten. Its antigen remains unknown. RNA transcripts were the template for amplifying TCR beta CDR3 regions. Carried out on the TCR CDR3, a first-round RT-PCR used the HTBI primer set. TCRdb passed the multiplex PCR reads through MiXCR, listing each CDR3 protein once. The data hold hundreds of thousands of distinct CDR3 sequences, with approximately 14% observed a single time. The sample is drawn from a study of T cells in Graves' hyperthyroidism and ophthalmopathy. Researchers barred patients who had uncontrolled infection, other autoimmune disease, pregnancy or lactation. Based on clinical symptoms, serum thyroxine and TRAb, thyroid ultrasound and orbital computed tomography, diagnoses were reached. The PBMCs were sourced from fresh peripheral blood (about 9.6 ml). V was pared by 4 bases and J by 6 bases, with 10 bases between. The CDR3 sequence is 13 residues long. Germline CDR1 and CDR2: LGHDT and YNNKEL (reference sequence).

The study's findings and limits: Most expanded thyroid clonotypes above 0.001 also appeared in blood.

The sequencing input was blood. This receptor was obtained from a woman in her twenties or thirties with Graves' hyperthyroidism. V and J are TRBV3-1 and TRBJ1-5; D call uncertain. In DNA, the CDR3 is TGTGCCAGCAGCCGGGGTGTAAGTCAGCCCCAGCATTTT. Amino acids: CASSRGVSQPQHF.